This T cell receptor beta chain was identified in a study of T-cell memory formation after mild COVID-19. This clonotype was detected only a few times. Each CDR3 protein gets one entry after TCRdb re-called the 5' RACE reads with MiXCR. The repertoire holds under 250,000 distinct CDR3 sequences, approximately 15% seen once, with 2.1% in the top ten. Source material: PBMCs or a T cell subset sorted from them (not recorded which). The source is an adult woman who had mild COVID-19 (a few samples of this study predate the infection). Cell type and time point are not known.

DNA for the CDR3: TGTGCCAGCAGCCGAATTCTGGGGGGAGCGAACACTGAAGCTTTCTTT. This encodes CASSRILGGANTEAFF. The chain is built from TRBV6-2 or TRBV6-3 and TRBJ1-1; tentatively, D is TRBD1 (5 bases). CDR1 is MNHEY and CDR2 is SVGEGT in the germline V gene. The CDR3 runs 16 residues. V gave up 6 bases and J gave up 1 base, with 18 bases separating them.